At least ten counts were recorded for the clone carrying this TCR beta chain. Individual cDNA molecules were tagged with unique molecular identifiers. MiXCR, run by TCRdb on the 5' RACE reads, gives a single entry per CDR3 protein. The table includes 100,000 to 150,000 distinct CDR3 sequences, under 15% detected once. CDR1 and CDR2 (germline): WSHSY, SAAADI. Between the trimmed V and J ends, which lost 3 bases and 4 bases, there was a span of 13 bases. This CDR3 region has 14 residues. This record comes from a study of early T cells in non-severe SARS-CoV-2 infection. The receptor's source is an adult who was a healthcare worker with PCR-confirmed SARS-CoV-2 infection or an uninfected control (not recorded which). The chain couples TRBV10-2 to TRBJ2-7; the D is unclear. Sequenced sample: whole blood. This chain's CDR3 is CASSDEAVRYEQYF. Here the CDR3 DNA reads TGCGCCAGCAGTGATGAGGCCGTTCGGTACGAGCAGTACTTC.